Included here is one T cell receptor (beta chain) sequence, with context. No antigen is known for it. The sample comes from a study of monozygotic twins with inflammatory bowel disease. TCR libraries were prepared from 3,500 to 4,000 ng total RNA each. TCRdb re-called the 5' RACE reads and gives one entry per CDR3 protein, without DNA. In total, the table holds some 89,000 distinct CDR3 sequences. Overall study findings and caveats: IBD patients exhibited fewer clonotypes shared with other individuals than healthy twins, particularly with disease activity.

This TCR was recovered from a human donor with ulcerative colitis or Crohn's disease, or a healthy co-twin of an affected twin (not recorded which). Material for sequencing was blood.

The CDR3 loop is CASSLGSSETQYF. This chain connects TRBV12-3 or TRBV12-4 to TRBJ2-5. This CDR3 region has 13 residues.